These 32 T cell receptor beta chains originate from one sample sequenced in a study of T cells expressing NK-cell markers. After re-calling the 5' RACE reads, TCRdb lists one entry per CDR3 protein, DNA absent. This sample lists some 340,000 distinct CDR3 sequences; its ten largest clones have around 4.9%. Sequencing was carried out using blood T cells: a sorted CD56 or NKG2C T cell subset, CD4+ or CD8+ T cells, or bulk PBMC T cells (not recorded which). The receptors derive from a man aged 18 to 69 in good health.

The chain uses TRBV20-1 and TRBJ2-3; TCRdb outputs TRBD1, but without DNA this stays unchecked. The CDR3 loop spans 14 amino acids. The germline V gene has CDR1 DFQATT and CDR2 SNEGSKA (reference sequence). CDR3 sequence: CSPIRRGGGDTQYF.

V usage is TRBV6-1 and J usage is TRBJ1-4. The CDR3 extends over 15 amino acids. In germline, CDR1 is MNHNS, CDR2 SASEGT. CDR3 in amino acids: CASSETRAINEKLFF.

This chain connects TRBV27 to TRBJ1-6; without DNA, the TCRdb call of TRBD1 cannot be checked. The CDR3 extends over 18 amino acids. Germline V gene data show CDR1 as MNHEY and CDR2 as SMNVEV (reference sequence). CDR3 sequence reads: CASSFYVPRDRVNSPLHF.

The chain combines TRBV14 with TRBJ1-6. CDR3 length equals 11 residues. Per germline, CDR1 SGHDN and CDR2 FVKESK. The CDR3 protein is CASPHSPPLHF.

The genes are TRBV6-5 and TRBJ1-6; the TRBD1 assignment by TCRdb is unverifiable without DNA. CDR1 is MNHEY and CDR2 is SVGAGI in the germline V gene. This CDR3 region has 16 residues. CDR3: CASSWRSGTYNSPLHF.

The CDR3: CASSFKAVGGYTF. V gene TRBV12-3 or TRBV12-4 combines with J gene TRBJ1-2. This CDR3 comprises 13 residues.

The chain combines TRBV20-1 with TRBJ1-4; TCRdb's D call of TRBD1 is untestable without DNA. The CDR3 length is 14 residues. The V gene's germline CDR1 is DFQATT and CDR2 SNEGSKA (reference sequence). The CDR3: CSAGRGTANEKLFF.

V usage is TRBV5-1 and J usage is TRBJ2-2; TCRdb's assignment of TRBD1 cannot be checked, as there is no DNA. CDR1 and CDR2 from the germline V gene are SGHRS and YFSETQ. This CDR3 is built from 15 residues. The CDR3: CATQYGTANTGELFF.

The CDR3 loop is CASSRGQGYEKLFF. The chain employs TRBV7-9 and TRBJ1-4; TCRdb lists TRBD1, though no DNA is available to test this call. CDR3 length equals 14 residues. Germline assignment: CDR1 SEHNR and CDR2 FQNEAQ (reference sequence).

The chain combines TRBV14 with TRBJ2-3; the D call from TCRdb, TRBD2, cannot be confirmed without DNA. The germline V gene encodes CDR1 SGHDN and CDR2 FVKESK. The CDR3 contains 18 residues. CDR3: CASSQDWTSGRSTDTQYF. Using reference TRBV14 and TRBJ2-3 for the parts outside the CDR3, the full variable domain is EAGVTQFPSHSVIEKGQTVTLRCDPISGHDNLYWYRRVMGKEIKFLLHFVKESKQDESGMPNNRFLAERTGGTYSTLKVQPAELEDSGVYFCASSQDWTSGRSTDTQYFGPGTRLTVL.

The chain is built from TRBV4-1 and TRBJ2-3; TCRdb indicates TRBD2, and absent DNA this call remains unverified. The CDR3 extends over 20 amino acids. Germline CDR1 and CDR2: MGHRA and YSYEKL. CDR3 residues: CASSRKQTSGGLRSTDTQYF.

The chain is built from TRBV20-1 and TRBJ1-3; the TCRdb D gene call, TRBD1, has no DNA to confirm it. Germline assignment: CDR1 DFQATT and CDR2 SNEGSKA (reference sequence). This CDR3 is built from 16 residues. The CDR3 protein is CSAKNRQGSSGNTIYF.

This chain uses TRBV19 with TRBJ2-2. Germline CDR1 and CDR2: LNHDA and SQIVND (reference sequence). The CDR3 is 16 residues long. The CDR3 loop reads CASSTGIKTNTGELFF.

The chain employs TRBV6-5 and TRBJ2-7. Germline V lookup: CDR1 MNHEY, CDR2 SVGAGI. This CDR3 contains 12 residues. The CDR3 reads CASRAHNYEQYF.

The chain employs TRBV5-1 and TRBJ2-5; TCRdb designates TRBD1, a call that cannot be tested without DNA. This CDR3 has 15 residues. Per germline, CDR1 SGHRS and CDR2 YFSETQ. The CDR3 is CASSPATAARETQYF.

This chain uses TRBV4-1 with TRBJ1-6; TCRdb returns TRBD1, unconfirmable since there is no DNA. Germline assignment: CDR1 MGHRA and CDR2 YSYEKL. The CDR3 consists of 16 residues. The CDR3: CASSQVAEGYNSPLHF.

The chain recombines TRBV29-1 with TRBJ1-1. Germline assignment: CDR1 SQVTM and CDR2 ANQGSEA. This CDR3 region has 14 residues. The CDR3 sequence is CSVLDPGPNTEAFF.

This chain links TRBV18 with TRBJ2-3; TCRdb lists TRBD1, though no DNA is available to test this call. The CDR3 spans 17 residues. The germline V gene encodes CDR1 KGHSH and CDR2 LQKENI. The CDR3 is CASSPFPTGISTDTQYF.

The rearrangement joins TRBV28 to TRBJ2-1; TCRdb indicates TRBD1, and absent DNA this call remains unverified. Germline V gene data show CDR1 as MDHEN and CDR2 as SYDVKM. This CDR3 comprises 14 residues. The CDR3: CASNDGGQDNEQFF.

The gene calls are TRBV12-3 or TRBV12-4 and TRBJ2-3. The CDR3 runs 15 residues. The CDR3 region is CASSLANGRTDTQYF.

The CDR3 protein is CASTPRWTGGHQPQHF. The rearrangement uses TRBV6-1 and TRBJ1-5; TCRdb selects TRBD1, and the lack of DNA leaves this call unchecked. Per the germline V gene, CDR1 is MNHNS and CDR2 is SASEGT. The CDR3 is 16 amino acids.

The chain carries TRBV25-1 and TRBJ1-2. Per the germline V gene, CDR1 is MGHDK and CDR2 is SYGVNS. The CDR3 contains 17 residues. CDR3 loop: CASSDPFGGGGNYGYTF.

The chain links TRBV11-2 to TRBJ2-5; without DNA, the TCRdb call of TRBD1 cannot be checked. The CDR3 runs 21 residues. From germline, CDR1 is SGHAT and CDR2 FQNNGV. The CDR3 here is CASSSNRRANPFRGGGETQYF.

The rearrangement links TRBV9 to TRBJ2-1; TCRdb's assignment of TRBD2 cannot be checked, as there is no DNA. The germline V gene encodes CDR1 SGDLS and CDR2 YYNGEE. The CDR3 length is 17 residues. CDR3 amino acids: CASSARSWQGDPHEQFF.

J is TRBJ2-7 and V is TRBV7-2; absent DNA, TCRdb's TRBD1 call cannot be checked. The CDR3 is 15 amino acids. Germline CDR1 SGHTA, CDR2 FQGNSA. The chain's CDR3 is CASSLALGTPGEQYF.

The J gene is TRBJ1-2, the V gene TRBV25-1. Germline V gives CDR1 MGHDK, CDR2 SYGVNS. The CDR3 is 15 amino acids. The CDR3 region is CASKGGGTANYGYTF.

This chain joins TRBV6-2 or TRBV6-3 and TRBJ2-3; TCRdb indicates TRBD2, and absent DNA this call remains unverified. The CDR3 length is 14 residues. Germline V lookup: CDR1 MNHEY, CDR2 SVGEGT. The CDR3 spells CASSYGGARDTQYF.

The chain uses TRBV7-8 and TRBJ2-1; TCRdb's D call of TRBD2 is untestable without DNA. CDR1 is SGHVS and CDR2 is FQNEAQ in the germline V gene. This CDR3 has 16 amino acids. The CDR3 reads CASSFLAGAVYNEQFF. Together with reference TRBV7-8 and TRBJ2-1, the CDR3 gives the full variable domain: GAGVSQSPRYKVAKRGQDVALRCDPISGHVSLFWYQQALGQGPEFLTYFQNEAQLDKSGLPSDRFFAERPEGSVSTLKIQRTQQEDSAVYLCASSFLAGAVYNEQFFGPGTRLTVL.

This chain links TRBV10-3 with TRBJ1-4. CDR3 size: 12 residues. Germline V lookup: CDR1 ENHRY, CDR2 SYGVKD. CDR3 amino acids: CAISELGEKLFF.

This rearrangement joins TRBV20-1 to TRBJ2-7; the TRBD1 assignment by TCRdb is unverifiable without DNA. The CDR3 runs to 18 residues. Germline-derived CDR1 and CDR2 are DFQATT and SNEGSKA (reference sequence). This CDR3 reads CSARDRDSLLRGIYEQYF.

The gene calls are TRBV13 and TRBJ2-5; the D call from TCRdb, TRBD2, cannot be confirmed without DNA. The CDR3 has 15 amino acids. From germline, CDR1 is PRHDT and CDR2 FYEKMQ (reference sequence). The CDR3 is CASSPRGLRLETQYF.

The rearrangement links TRBV20-1 to TRBJ2-3; the TCRdb D gene call, TRBD1, has no DNA to confirm it. The CDR3 spans 12 residues. Germline CDR1 is DFQATT and CDR2 is SNEGSKA (reference sequence). CDR3 region: CSAPVGSDTQYF.